This T cell receptor (beta chain) was obtained from a study of cytomegalovirus exposure and HLA in healthy donors. The donors were part of the validation cohort of some 120 subjects. That cohort was separate from the first cohort, which comprised about 670 subjects. The CDR3 extends over 16 amino acids. Trimming left V 2 bases short and J 4 bases short, with 15 bases between. Germline V lookup: CDR1 MNHNS, CDR2 SASEGT. Study-wide results and limits: Rare TCR sequences dominated, though some public TCRs recurred in many donors. Confirmation was obtained in vitro that a few CMV-associated chains are specific for CMV antigens. The study listed roughly 160 cytomegalovirus-associated TCR beta chains.

Note on this clone: As yet, its antigen is unknown.

Here immunoSEQ multiplex PCR was the method, and the copy in TCRdb shows in-frame clones only, minus some. In the table there are approximately 57,000 clones, 90% to 95% of which are singletons. The sample comprised PBMCs. V gene TRBV6-1 combines with J gene TRBJ2-1, with D possibly matching TRBD2 (6 bases). The TCR sequence derives from a woman aged 18-29 years in good health and CMV-seronegative. In DNA, the CDR3 is TGTGCCAGCAGTGAAATGTTTAGCGGAGAGTACAATGAGCAGTTCTTC. Residues: CASSEMFSGEYNEQFF.